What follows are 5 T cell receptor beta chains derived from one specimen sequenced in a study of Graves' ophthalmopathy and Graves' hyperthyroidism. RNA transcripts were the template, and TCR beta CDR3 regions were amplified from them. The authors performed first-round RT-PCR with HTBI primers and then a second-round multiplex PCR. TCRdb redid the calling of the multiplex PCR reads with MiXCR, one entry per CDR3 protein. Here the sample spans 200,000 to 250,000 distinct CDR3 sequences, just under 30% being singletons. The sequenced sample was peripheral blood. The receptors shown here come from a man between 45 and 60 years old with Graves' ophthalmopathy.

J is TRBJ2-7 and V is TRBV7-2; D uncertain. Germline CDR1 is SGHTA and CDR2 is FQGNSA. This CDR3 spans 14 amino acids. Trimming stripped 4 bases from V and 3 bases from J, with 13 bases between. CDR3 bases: TGTGCCAGCAGCTCCTCGTCGGCAGGCTACGAGCAGTACTTC. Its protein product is CASSSSSAGYEQYF.

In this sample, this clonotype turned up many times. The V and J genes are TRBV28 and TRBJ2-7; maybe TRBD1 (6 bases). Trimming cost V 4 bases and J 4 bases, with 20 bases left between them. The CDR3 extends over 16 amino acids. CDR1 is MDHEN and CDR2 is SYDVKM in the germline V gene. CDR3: CASSSSRNRAPYEQYF. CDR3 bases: TGTGCCAGCAGTTCCTCTCGTAACAGGGCCCCATACGAGCAGTACTTC.

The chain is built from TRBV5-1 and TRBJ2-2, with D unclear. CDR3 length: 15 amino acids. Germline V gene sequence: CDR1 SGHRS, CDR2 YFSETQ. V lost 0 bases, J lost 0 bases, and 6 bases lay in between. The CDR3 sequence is CASSLVWANTGELFF. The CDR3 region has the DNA TGCGCCAGCAGCTTGGTCTGGGCGAACACCGGGGAGCTGTTTTTT. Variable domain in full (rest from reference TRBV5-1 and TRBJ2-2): KAGVTQTPRYLIKTRGQQVTLSCSPISGHRSVSWYQQTPGQGLQFLFEYFSETQRNKGNFPGRFSGRQFSNSRSEMNVSTLELGDSALYLCASSLVWANTGELFFGEGSRLTVL.

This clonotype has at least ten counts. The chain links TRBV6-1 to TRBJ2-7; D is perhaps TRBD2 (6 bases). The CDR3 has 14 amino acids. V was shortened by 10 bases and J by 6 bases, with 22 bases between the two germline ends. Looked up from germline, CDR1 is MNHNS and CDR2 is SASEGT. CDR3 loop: CATGESPVGGEQYF. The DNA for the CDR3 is TGTGCCACCGGAGAGAGTCCTGTGGGGGGCGAGCAGTACTTC.

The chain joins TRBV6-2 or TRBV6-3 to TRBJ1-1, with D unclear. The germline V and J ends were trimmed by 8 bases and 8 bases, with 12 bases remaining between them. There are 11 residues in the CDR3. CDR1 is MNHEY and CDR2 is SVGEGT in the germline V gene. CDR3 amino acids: CASHDRSEAFF. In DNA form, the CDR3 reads TGTGCCAGCCATGACCGATCCGAAGCTTTCTTT.